A single T cell receptor (beta chain) is shown here with its context. The antigen is unknown. This sample was taken from a study of T cell repertoires in cytomegalovirus infection. Study overall: Recently identified HLA-C-restricted CMV epitopes were used, and well-studied HLA-B-restricted CMV epitopes were used as well. Whole-study findings and limits: HLA-C-restricted CMV-specific TCR beta clonotypes were dominant in the ex vivo response.

TCRdb ran MiXCR on the reads and lists one entry per CDR3 protein. The table has under 130,000 distinct CDR3 sequences, under 45% seen once. This CDR3 spans 15 amino acids. The germline V gene has CDR1 SGHVS and CDR2 FNYEAQ. V dropped 1 base and J dropped 4; count of bases not matched to a gene: 6. Sequenced here: CD8+ T cells from cultured PBMCs, sampled from culture after CMV antigen stimulation. The receptor was derived from a human donor in good health (CMV status not recorded). Some clones in this sample may be carry-over from other donors' samples. The chain combines TRBV7-6 with TRBJ1-1, with 7 bases matching TRBD1. CDR3 region: CASSLGAGGSTEAFF. The CDR3, as DNA: TGTGCCAGCAGCTTAGGTGCAGGGGGGAGCACTGAAGCTTTCTTT.